This TCR beta chain was found in a study of blood T cell repertoires in COVID-19. Study details: Sites across the United States, Italy and Spain contributed samples from acute and convalescent COVID-19. Sources were T cells, B-cell-depleted T cells, or PBMCs; the material itself was cDNA or gDNA.

This CDR3 contains 15 residues. CDR1 and CDR2 from the germline V gene are SGHDT and YYEEEE. Trimming stripped 0 bases from V and 2 bases from J, with 9 bases between. Per the study methods: Estimated nucleated cell counts came from reference gene primer amplification. Data came from immunoSEQ multiplex PCR; TCRdb stores just in-frame clones and leaves some out. V and J calls and clone size are given by that table; D and trimming were obtained from the DNA. The sample carries around 100,000 clones, 92% recorded once. The sequencing input was peripheral blood. The sequence derives from a middle-aged man with active COVID-19. V usage is TRBV5-6 and J usage is TRBJ1-3; no clear D gene. CDR3 sequence: CASSLGQVAGNTIYF. Written as DNA, the CDR3 is TGTGCCAGCAGCTTGGGGCAGGTCGCTGGAAACACCATATATTTT.